This passage covers 18 T cell receptor beta chains from one sample sequenced in a study of metastatic and nonmetastatic thyroid tumors. TCRdb re-clonotyped the PCR reads through MiXCR. The sample carries roughly 61,000 clones, roughly 4.1% recorded once. Nobody among the patients had been given any treatment before thyroid surgery. Input material: blood. All receptors come from a female donor with papillary thyroid cancer or a benign thyroid nodule (not recorded which). Some clones in this sample may be carry-over from other donors' samples.

This clone has a handful of counts. The chain employs TRBV2 and TRBJ1-1; maybe TRBD1 (6 bases). With 1 base removed from V and 6 bases from J, the gap between germline ends came to 9 bases. CDR1 and CDR2 from the germline V gene are SNHLY and FYNNEI. The length of the CDR3 is 13 residues. The chain's CDR3 is CASSEETGPEAFF. The CDR3 DNA follows: TGTGCCAGCAGTGAAGAGACAGGTCCTGAAGCTTTCTTT.

This clone was observed many times. The rearrangement joins TRBV20-1 to TRBJ1-4; the match to TRBD1 covers 9 bases. After removal of 6 bases from V and 8 bases from J, the junction contained 7 bases not matched to a gene. Germline assignment: CDR1 DFQATT and CDR2 SNEGSKA (reference sequence). The CDR3 extends over 13 amino acids. The CDR3 loop reads CSAFWTGDEKLFF. CDR3 nucleotides: TGCAGTGCCTTCTGGACAGGGGACGAAAAACTGTTTTTT.

This clone has a count of ten or more. V and J are TRBV5-1 and TRBJ1-1; no reliable D call. V was clipped by 5 bases and J by 0 bases, with 2 bases between them. The CDR3 has 11 amino acids. CDR1 is SGHRS and CDR2 is YFSETQ in the germline V gene. CDR3: CASRLNTEAFF. The CDR3 bases are TGCGCCAGCAGATTGAACACTGAAGCTTTCTTT. Looking up the rest from reference TRBV5-1 and TRBJ1-1 gives the full variable domain: KAGVTQTPRYLIKTRGQQVTLSCSPISGHRSVSWYQQTPGQGLQFLFEYFSETQRNKGNFPGRFSGRQFSNSRSEMNVSTLELGDSALYLCASRLNTEAFFGQGTRLTVV.

The chain recombines TRBV2 with TRBJ2-2; D ambiguous. Trimming cost V 5 bases and J 0 bases, with 10 bases left between them. The germline V gene encodes CDR1 SNHLY and CDR2 FYNNEI. The CDR3 sequence is 15 residues long. The CDR3 sequence is CASSYRPSNTGELFF. The CDR3 DNA reads TGTGCCAGCAGTTACCGGCCCTCGAACACCGGGGAGCTGTTTTTT.

This clone was seen repeatedly, ten times or more. The V gene is TRBV30, the J gene TRBJ2-3, with a weak D call TRBD2 (5 bases). This CDR3 is 13 amino acids long. Germline V lookup: CDR1 GTSNPN, CDR2 SVGIG (reference sequence). V lost 4 bases and J 2 bases, leaving 10 bases between the germline ends. The CDR3 spells CAWNRRDTDTQYF. Written as DNA, the CDR3 is TGTGCCTGGAATCGCCGGGACACAGATACGCAGTATTTT.

Notes on this clone: Mismatch with germline at one junction end may stem from a read error. This chain connects TRBV7-2 to TRBJ2-5, with 8 nucleotides matching TRBD2. Germline CDR1 and CDR2: SGHTA and FQGNSA. The CDR3 runs to 17 residues. The chain's CDR3 is CSSSLSFAGGRQETQYF. As DNA, the CDR3 is TGTTCCAGCAGCTTGAGTTTTGCGGGAGGTCGCCAAGAGACCCAGTACTTC.

This clone turned up a few times. The CDR3 region is CASSEGDTSYEQYF. The DNA for the CDR3 is TGTGCCAGCAGTGAAGGTGACACCTCCTACGAGCAGTACTTC. The chain joins TRBV6-1 to TRBJ2-7; D is undetermined. The CDR3 is 14 amino acids. Trimming left V 1 base short and J 0 bases short, with 7 bases between. In germline, CDR1 is MNHNS, CDR2 SASEGT.

The V gene is TRBV12-3 or TRBV12-4, the J gene TRBJ2-7; tentatively, D is TRBD1 (5 bases). The CDR3 sequence is 14 residues long. Trimming removed 3 bases at V and 2 bases at J, with 11 bases between. For the CDR3, the DNA is TGTGCCAGCAGTTTTTTCAGGGCTCCCTACGAGCAGTACTTC. It is translated as CASSFFRAPYEQYF.

This clone came up a few times. The J gene is TRBJ1-2, the V gene TRBV6-2 or TRBV6-3; D remains ambiguous. This CDR3 region has 11 residues. The ends were cut back, 2 bases at V and 5 bases at J, with 3 bases in the middle. From germline, CDR1 is MNHEY and CDR2 SVGEGT. The CDR3 DNA follows: TGTGCCAGCAGTTACGTGTATGGCTACACCTTC. Translated, it gives CASSYVYGYTF.

This clone appeared a few times. The rearrangement links TRBV6-1 to TRBJ2-7; D is unclear. Germline V gives CDR1 MNHNS, CDR2 SASEGT. Trimming took off 10 bases at V and 7 bases at J, with 5 bases between the two ends. The CDR3 spans 8 residues. The CDR3 DNA reads TGTGCCACCCCGGAGCAGTACTTC. This translates into CATPEQYF.

This clone turned up a few times. The rearrangement joins TRBV20-1 to TRBJ2-7; D is unresolved. The CDR3 runs 12 residues. Trimming left V 5 bases short and J 3 bases short, with 11 bases between. The germline gives CDR1 DFQATT, CDR2 SNEGSKA (reference sequence). This CDR3 is CSALYRDYEQYF. CDR3 coding DNA: TGCAGTGCTCTCTATCGTGACTACGAGCAGTACTTC.

This chain links TRBV6-1 with TRBJ1-2, with TRBD1 matching 8 bases. J gave up 6 bases and V 6 bases, and 6 bases lay outside the gene matches. Germline V gene sequence: CDR1 MNHNS, CDR2 SASEGT. The CDR3 is made up of 13 amino acids. CDR3 nucleotides: TGTGCCAGCAGCCAGACAGGGGAAGATGGCTACACCTTC. Encoded protein: CASSQTGEDGYTF.

About this clone itself: A much larger clone differs from this one at a single base, so this may be a read error. The chain links TRBV7-7 to TRBJ2-2, with TRBD2 identical over 12 bases. CDR3 length equals 17 residues. Germline lookup yields CDR1 SSHAT and CDR2 FNYEAQ (reference sequence). The CDR3 loop is CASSTSLAGGPIGELFF. The CDR3 DNA reads as TGTGCTAGCAGCACTTCGCTAGCGGGAGGGCCGATCGGGGAGCTGTTTTTT.

This clone was found many times. This same CDR3 is encoded by further DNA sequences in the sample. This chain joins TRBV5-1 and TRBJ2-3; D might be TRBD2 (6 bases). Per germline, CDR1 SGHRS and CDR2 YFSETQ. The CDR3 contains 14 residues. V gave up 4 bases and J gave up 0 bases, with 9 bases separating them. The CDR3 DNA sequence: TGCGCCAGCAGCATAAGCGGGAGCACAGATACGCAGTATTTT. Translation: CASSISGSTDTQYF. The full variable domain, in which reference TRBV5-1 and TRBJ2-3 provide the parts outside the CDR3, is KAGVTQTPRYLIKTRGQQVTLSCSPISGHRSVSWYQQTPGQGLQFLFEYFSETQRNKGNFPGRFSGRQFSNSRSEMNVSTLELGDSALYLCASSISGSTDTQYFGPGTRLTVL.

This chain links TRBV18 with TRBJ2-7, with a possible D match to TRBD2 (5 bases). CDR1 KGHSH and CDR2 LQKENI come from the germline V gene. This CDR3 region has 15 residues. V was clipped by 3 bases and J by 4 bases, with 16 bases between them. The DNA of the CDR3 is TGTGCCAGCTCACCTAAGGACTTCCAAGGTTACGAGCAGTACTTC. It yields the protein CASSPKDFQGYEQYF.

This clone was seen repeatedly, ten times or more. The rearrangement joins TRBV19 to TRBJ1-4; tentative D call: TRBD1 (5 bases). This CDR3 contains 14 residues. The germline V gene encodes CDR1 LNHDA and CDR2 SQIVND (reference sequence). Trimming took off 6 bases at V and 7 bases at J, with 15 bases between the two ends. The DNA for the CDR3 is TGTGCCAGTAGGCCGAACAAGGGGCTTGAAAAACTGTTTTTT. This codes for CASRPNKGLEKLFF.

A few counts support this clone. The rearrangement links TRBV3-1 to TRBJ1-5; D call uncertain. Germline CDR1 is LGHDT and CDR2 is YNNKEL (reference sequence). V was shortened by 0 bases and J by 4 bases, with 7 bases between the two germline ends. CDR3 length equals 14 residues. CDR3 amino acids: CASSQDLGNQPQHF. The CDR3 DNA is TGTGCCAGCAGCCAAGATCTTGGGAATCAGCCCCAGCATTTT. Together with reference TRBV3-1 and TRBJ1-5, the CDR3 gives the full variable domain: DTAVSQTPKYLVTQMGNDKSIKCEQNLGHDTMYWYKQDSKKFLKIMFSYNNKELIINETVPNRFSPKSPDKAHLNLHINSLELGDSAVYFCASSQDLGNQPQHFGDGTRLSIL.

This clone was observed at least ten times. The chain employs TRBV24-1 and TRBJ2-3; 10 nucleotides line up with TRBD2. Per the germline V gene, CDR1 is KGHDR and CDR2 is SFDVKD. CDR3 length equals 17 residues. Germline trimming cut 5 bases from V and 1 base from J; bases unmatched to any gene: 8. In DNA form, the CDR3 reads TGTGCCACCAGTGGCACTAGCGGGAATCCTGGCACAGATACGCAGTATTTT. This gives the protein CATSGTSGNPGTDTQYF.